This is a list of T cell receptor beta chains from one sample in a study of shared clonotypes between healthy human individuals. Sequencing was performed with immunoSEQ multiplex PCR; in TCRdb, only in-frame clones are kept and a portion is missing. The data contain about 2 million clones, 85% to 95% of them singletons. Sequencing was done on a sample of naive CD8+ T cells sorted from blood. The receptors derive from a man younger than 35 in good health. CDR3s include the opening cysteine and the closing phenylalanine or tryptophan. Each record gives: J gene, V gene, clone size, D gene, CDR3 DNA, CDR3 protein. The D gene is left open where the match is weak. Not every row has a clone size; where given, it reads once, few, many or a size class.

TRBJ1-3	TRBV21-1	NA	NA	TGTGCCAGCAGCAACTTATTGACAGGAATCTCAAACCCCTCTGGAAACACCATATATTTT	CASSNLLTGISNPSGNTIYF
TRBJ2-3	TRBV11-2	NA	NA	TGTGCCAGCAGCTTCAGGGGTAGGCCTGGCACAGATACGCAGTATTTT	CASSFRGRPGTDTQYF
TRBJ2-1	TRBV11-2	NA	TRBD2	TGTGCCAGCAGCTTAGGACTAGCGGAGTACAATGAGCAGTTCTTC	CASSLGLAEYNEQFF
TRBJ1-1	TRBV7-9	NA	NA	TGTGCCAGCAGCTTAGCGGTCCGTGAAGCTTTCTTT	CASSLAVREAFF
TRBJ1-3	TRBV6-1	NA	NA	TGTGCCAGCAGCCCCAGACTGAACTCTGGAAACACCATATATTTT	CASSPRLNSGNTIYF
TRBJ2-7	TRBV7-2	few	NA	TGTGCCAGCAGCTCCCAGACTAGTAACGAGCAGTACTTC	CASSSQTSNEQYF
TRBJ2-3	TRBV4-1	NA	NA	TGCGCCAGCAGCCAAGTAGGCGCAGATACGCAGTATTTT	CASSQVGADTQYF
TRBJ1-6	TRBV6-5	NA	NA	TGTGCCAGCAGAGGGTGGCAGTCTAATTCACCCCTCCACTTT	CASRGWQSNSPLHF
TRBJ1-1	TRBV2	NA	NA	TGTGCCAGAGCTGGGCAGTCCTCGGGGAAGGTTGAAGCTTTCTTT	CARAGQSSGKVEAFF
TRBJ2-2	TRBV6-6	NA	NA	TGTGCCAGCAGTGCGTTGGGGGGCGCAGGCGGGGAGCTGTTTTTT	CASSALGGAGGELFF
TRBJ2-1	TRBV4-1	NA	NA	TGCGCCAGCAGCCAAGTTATGACGTCCTCCTACAATGAGCAGTTCTTC	CASSQVMTSSYNEQFF
TRBJ2-7	TRBV30	NA	NA	TGTGCCTGGAGCGCCGGCCACCTCTACGAGCAGTACTTC	CAWSAGHLYEQYF
TRBJ2-7	TRBV5-4	NA	NA	TGTGCCAGCAGCTCCCCGACGGGATCCTCCTACGAGCAGTACTTC	CASSSPTGSSYEQYF
TRBJ1-1	TRBV29-1	NA	NA	TGCAGCGTTTTCGCACAGGGCGCTGAAGCTTTCTTT	CSVFAQGAEAFF
TRBJ1-2	TRBV4-3	NA	NA	TGCGCCAGCAGCCAAGATGCGAGGGGGGCTAACTATGGCTACACCTTC	CASSQDARGANYGYTF
TRBJ2-7	TRBV7-9	NA	NA	TGTGCCAGCAGCGCAGGAGGGGGTTCCTACGAGCAGTACTTC	CASSAGGGSYEQYF
TRBJ1-5	TRBV27	NA	NA	TGTGCCAGCAGTTTATCGAGCGATCAGCCCCAGCATTTT	CASSLSSDQPQHF